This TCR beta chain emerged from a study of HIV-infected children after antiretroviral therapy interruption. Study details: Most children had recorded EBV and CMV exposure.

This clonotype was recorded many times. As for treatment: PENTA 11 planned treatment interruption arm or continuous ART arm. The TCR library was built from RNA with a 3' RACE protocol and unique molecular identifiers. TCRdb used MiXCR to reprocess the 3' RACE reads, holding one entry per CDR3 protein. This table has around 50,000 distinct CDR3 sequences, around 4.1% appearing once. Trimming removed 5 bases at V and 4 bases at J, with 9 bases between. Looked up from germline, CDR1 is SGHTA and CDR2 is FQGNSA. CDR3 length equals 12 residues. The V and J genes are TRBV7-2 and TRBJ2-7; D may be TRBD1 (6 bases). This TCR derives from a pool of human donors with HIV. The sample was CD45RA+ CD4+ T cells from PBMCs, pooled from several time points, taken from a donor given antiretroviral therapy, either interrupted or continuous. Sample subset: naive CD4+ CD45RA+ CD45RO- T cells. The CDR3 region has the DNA TGTGCCAGCAGCGCACAGGGATACGAGCAGTACTTC. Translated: CASSAQGYEQYF.